This T cell receptor (beta chain) was captured in a study of blood T cell repertoires in COVID-19. In the study overall: Acute and convalescent COVID-19 specimens originated in the United States, Italy and Spain. T cells, B-cell-depleted T cells, or PBMCs supplied cDNA or gDNA.

As processed by the authors: Researchers report that nucleated cell counts were estimated from reference gene primer amplification. The table came from immunoSEQ multiplex PCR; TCRdb's copy has only in-frame clones and leaves some out. The DNA gave D and trimming, while V, J and clone size come from that table. The data show 180,000 or so clones, 70% to 90% seen once. Unmatched junction bases numbered 7, after V lost 5 bases and J lost 0 bases. In germline, CDR1 is SGHAT, CDR2 FQNNGV. The CDR3 is 16 residues long. Source material: peripheral blood. The clonotype comes from a man between 40 and 49 years old who had recovered from COVID-19. The J gene is TRBJ2-3, the V gene TRBV11-2; 8 positions agree with TRBD2. CDR3: CASSISASGSTDTQYF. CDR3 nucleotides: TGTGCCAGCAGCATAAGCGCTAGCGGGAGCACAGATACGCAGTATTTT. Based on the CDR3 plus reference TRBV11-2 and TRBJ2-3, the full variable domain is EAGVAQSPRYKIIEKRQSVAFWCNPISGHATLYWYQQILGQGPKLLIQFQNNGVVDDSQLPKDRFSAERLKGVDSTLKIQPAKLEDSAVYLCASSISASGSTDTQYFGPGTRLTVL.